The clone carrying this T cell receptor beta chain was found a few times. No antigen is known for it. RNA transcripts served as the template for amplifying TCR beta CDR3 regions. Using the HTBI primer set, a first-round RT-PCR was run on the TCR CDR3. TCRdb itself ran the multiplex PCR reads through MiXCR, one entry per CDR3 protein. The sample carries more than 300,000 distinct CDR3 sequences, approximately 13% recorded once. Fresh peripheral blood, 8 to 10 ml, was the source of the PBMCs. This sample was included in a study of T cells in Graves' hyperthyroidism and ophthalmopathy. The study's findings and limits: Most thyroid clonotypes expanded above 0.001 were also detected in blood.

Germline values: CDR1 LGHNA, CDR2 YSLEER. This CDR3 region has 14 residues. With 4 bases removed from V and 4 bases from J, the gap between germline ends came to 11 bases. V and J are TRBV4-3 and TRBJ2-1, with D possibly TRBD2 on 5 matching bases. Input material: blood. This TCR derives from a woman aged 18 to 35 with Graves' hyperthyroidism. CDR3 region: CASSPGDRYNEQFF. The CDR3 coding sequence is TGCGCCAGCAGCCCCGGGGATAGGTACAATGAGCAGTTCTTC.